A selection of T cell receptor beta chains follows, all from one sample in a study of shared clonotypes between healthy human individuals. The table came from immunoSEQ multiplex PCR; TCRdb's copy has only in-frame clones and leaves some out. The sample yields 650,000 to 700,000 clones, about 90% seen once. Sequencing was carried out using memory CD8+ T cells from PBMCs. The receptor source for this set is a young man in good health. Some clones in this sample may be carry-over from other donors' samples. CDR3s include the opening cysteine and the closing phenylalanine or tryptophan. The D gene is left open where the match is weak. Clone size is shown for a subset of rows, as once, few, many or a class of expanded clone.

TRBV15,TRBJ2-7,NA,15,NA,CATSVGRGLTYEQYF,TGTGCCACCAGCGTAGGCCGTGGGCTAACCTACGAGCAGTACTTC
TRBV10-3,TRBJ1-1,NA,16,TRBD1,CAIQSGQGRVGTEAFF,TGTGCCATCCAATCGGGACAGGGCCGCGTGGGCACTGAAGCTTTCTTT
TRBV27,TRBJ1-1,NA,15,NA,CASSSWDSMNTEAFF,TGTGCCAGCAGTTCATGGGACTCTATGAACACTGAAGCTTTCTTT
TRBV6-5,TRBJ2-7,once,14,NA,CASRSHFSGYEQYF,TGTGCCAGCAGGTCCCACTTTTCTGGCTACGAGCAGTACTTC
TRBV28,TRBJ2-1,NA,15,NA,CASSSDRSSYNEQFF,TGTGCCAGCAGTTCGGACCGGAGCTCCTACAATGAGCAGTTCTTC
TRBV7-9,TRBJ2-7,NA,15,TRBD1,CASSSMGTGLHEQYF,TGTGCCAGCAGCTCGATGGGGACAGGGCTTCACGAGCAGTACTTC
TRBV7-9,TRBJ1-5,few,14,NA,CASSQGGLNQPQHF,TGTGCCAGCAGCCAAGGGGGTTTGAATCAGCCCCAGCATTTT
TRBV10-3,TRBJ2-3,NA,15,TRBD2,CAIPGPLAATDTQYF,TGTGCCATACCTGGCCCCCTAGCGGCCACAGATACGCAGTATTTT
TRBV5-1,TRBJ2-7,NA,13,NA,CASSFGTKNEQYF,TGCGCCAGCAGCTTCGGGACAAAGAACGAGCAGTACTTC
TRBV27,TRBJ2-7,NA,14,NA,CASRPRGRSYEQYF,TGTGCCAGCAGACCCCGGGGGAGATCCTACGAGCAGTACTTC
TRBV18,TRBJ1-4,NA,15,NA,CASSPQGATNEKLFF,TGTGCCAGCTCACCACAGGGGGCAACTAATGAAAAACTGTTTTTT
TRBV27,TRBJ2-7,NA,15,NA,CASTLGGTASHEQYF,TGTGCCAGCACCCTAGGTGGGACGGCTAGTCACGAGCAGTACTTC
TRBV5-5,TRBJ1-1,NA,13,NA,CASSLVRATEAFF,TGTGCCAGCAGCTTGGTCCGGGCCACTGAAGCTTTCTTT
TRBV11-3,TRBJ2-1,NA,14,NA,CASSSSRRFNEQFF,TGTGCCAGCAGCTCGTCTAGGAGATTCAATGAGCAGTTCTTC
TRBV13,TRBJ2-3,NA,12,NA,CASRVGTDTQYF,TGTGCCAGCAGGGTTGGGACAGATACGCAGTATTTT
TRBV2,TRBJ1-3,NA,16,NA,CASSEVTGVSGNTIYF,TGTGCCAGCAGTGAGGTCACCGGGGTCTCTGGAAACACCATATATTTT
TRBV20-1,TRBJ2-1,NA,10,NA,CSAVTNEQFF,TGCAGTGCTGTGACTAATGAGCAGTTCTTC
TRBV6-5,TRBJ1-1,few,12,NA,CASRPVGTEAFF,TGTGCCAGCAGACCAGTAGGCACTGAAGCTTTCTTT
TRBV5-6,TRBJ2-7,NA,15,TRBD2,CASSLEVGGDSEQYF,TGTGCCAGCAGCTTGGAGGTGGGAGGGGACTCCGAGCAGTACTTC
TRBV7-2,TRBJ2-1,once,15,TRBD1,CASSDPGQAYNEQFF,TGTGCCAGCAGCGATCCGGGACAGGCGTACAATGAGCAGTTCTTC
TRBV7-6,TRBJ2-7,NA,15,NA,CASSLELTGTYEQYF,TGTGCCAGCAGCTTAGAACTGACGGGGACCTACGAGCAGTACTTC
TRBV7-8,TRBJ2-5,NA,16,TRBD1,CASSLEAGGRQETQYF,TGTGCCAGCAGCTTAGAGGCAGGGGGCCGGCAAGAGACCCAGTACTTC
TRBV7-2,TRBJ2-5,once,14,TRBD2,CASSFRLAWETQYF,TGTGCCAGCAGCTTTCGACTAGCGTGGGAGACCCAGTACTTC
TRBV7-9,TRBJ2-5,NA,13,NA,CASSGEGWETQYF,TGTGCCAGCAGCGGTGAAGGATGGGAGACCCAGTACTTC
TRBV5-5,TRBJ2-2,NA,18,NA,CASSLVGWRDANTGELFF,TGTGCCAGCAGCTTGGTGGGGTGGCGGGACGCGAACACCGGGGAGCTGTTTTTT
TRBV7-9,TRBJ2-7,NA,15,TRBD2,CASSFWLGTTYEQYF,TGTGCCAGCAGCTTTTGGTTGGGGACTACATACGAGCAGTACTTC
TRBV10-3,TRBJ2-5,NA,13,TRBD1,CAIRRQGQETQYF,TGTGCCATCAGGAGACAGGGCCAAGAGACCCAGTACTTC
TRBV28,TRBJ1-1,NA,13,NA,CASSLRTGERPFF,TGTGCCAGCAGTTTAAGGACCGGGGAAAGGCCTTTCTTT
TRBV7-9,TRBJ2-1,NA,11,NA,CASSFSKEQFF,TGTGCCAGCAGCTTCAGCAAGGAGCAGTTCTTC
TRBV7-8,TRBJ2-7,NA,15,NA,CASSLSQGRWNEQYF,TGTGCCAGCAGTTTATCCCAGGGACGGTGGAACGAGCAGTACTTC
TRBV16,TRBJ2-7,NA,19,NA,CASSQSVVVGAYANYEQYF,TGTGCCAGCAGCCAATCGGTTGTTGTAGGGGCCTATGCGAACTACGAGCAGTACTTC
TRBV4-1,TRBJ1-1,NA,16,TRBD1,CASSQGVARGDTEAFF,TGCGCCAGCAGCCAAGGGGTCGCCAGGGGGGACACTGAAGCTTTCTTT
TRBV27,TRBJ2-1,NA,18,TRBD2,CASSLGAGTSGSYNEQFF,TGTGCCAGCAGTTTAGGAGCCGGGACTAGCGGGTCTTACAATGAGCAGTTCTTC
TRBV13,TRBJ1-3,NA,15,NA,CASSLVGRRGNTIYF,TGTGCCAGCAGCTTAGTTGGCAGGCGGGGAAACACCATATATTTT
TRBV23-1,TRBJ1-5,NA,12,NA,CAVGGVSQPQHF,TGCGCCGTTGGGGGGGTCAGTCAGCCCCAGCATTTT
TRBV13,TRBJ2-1,NA,14,TRBD1,CASSSRDRANEQFF,TGTGCCAGCAGCTCCCGGGACAGGGCCAATGAGCAGTTCTTC
TRBV29-1,TRBJ2-6,NA,14,NA,CSVRDPAGANVLTF,TGCAGCGTCCGGGACCCGGCTGGGGCCAACGTCCTGACTTTC
TRBV7-6,TRBJ2-7,NA,15,NA,CASSLVFGSSYEQYF,TGTGCCAGCAGCTTGGTTTTCGGATCCTCCTACGAGCAGTACTTC
TRBV2,TRBJ1-4,NA,19,TRBD1,CASNPLGQAIGLSNEKLFF,TGTGCCAGTAACCCCCTGGGACAGGCGATTGGGCTGAGTAACGAAAAACTGTTTTTT
TRBV5-6,TRBJ2-2,once,14,TRBD1,CASLTGAGTGELFF,TGTGCCAGCCTAACAGGGGCGGGCACCGGGGAGCTGTTTTTT
TRBV6-5,TRBJ2-3,NA,15,NA,CASSLGESGPDTQYF,TGTGCCAGCAGTTTGGGGGAGAGTGGCCCAGATACGCAGTATTTT
TRBV19,TRBJ1-4,NA,14,TRBD1,CASIGGQGGEKLFF,TGTGCCAGTATAGGGGGACAGGGAGGTGAAAAACTGTTTTTT
TRBV28,TRBJ2-1,NA,13,NA,CASRTLLYNEQFF,TGTGCCAGCAGAACCTTGTTATACAATGAGCAGTTCTTC
TRBV6-5,TRBJ2-7,NA,14,NA,CASSYRVAWAEQYF,TGTGCCAGCAGTTACCGGGTGGCCTGGGCCGAGCAGTACTTC
TRBV27,TRBJ2-2,once,14,NA,CASSLYLNTGELFF,TGTGCCAGCAGTTTATACCTCAACACCGGGGAGCTGTTTTTT
TRBV4-1,TRBJ2-2,NA,18,TRBD1,CASSQRTGVTMNTGELFF,TGCGCCAGCAGCCAGAGGACAGGAGTCACAATGAACACCGGGGAGCTGTTTTTT
TRBV27,TRBJ1-2,NA,15,TRBD1,CASRFLQGKAWGYTF,TGTGCCAGCAGGTTTTTACAGGGGAAGGCGTGGGGCTACACCTTC
TRBV19,TRBJ2-3,NA,13,TRBD1,CASRTGVTDTQYF,TGTGCCAGCCGGACAGGGGTAACAGATACGCAGTATTTT
TRBV11-2,TRBJ2-5,once,14,TRBD2,CASSLVWGGETQYF,TGTGCCAGCAGCTTAGTCTGGGGGGGGGAGACCCAGTACTTC